This entry is about one TCR beta chain. Its cognate antigen is unknown. V was pared by 5 bases and J by 4 bases, with 3 bases between. The CDR3 has 9 residues. Germline assignment: CDR1 DFQATT and CDR2 SNEGSKA (reference sequence). All glioblastoma patients lacked an isocitrate dehydrogenase mutation. The table came from immunoSEQ multiplex PCR; TCRdb's copy has only in-frame clones and leaves some out. The table lists about 92,000 clones, about nine tenths of them singletons. The sample originates from a study of glioma-infiltrating T cells after dendritic cell vaccination. Findings of the study overall: Survival was not directly related to TCR clonality in these patients.

This TCR came from a human donor with glioblastoma. Sequenced here: blood, sampled before dendritic cell vaccination. The chain combines TRBV20-1 with TRBJ2-7; D is ambiguous. The CDR3 sequence: CSASYEQYF. The CDR3 coding sequence is TGCAGTGCTTCTTACGAGCAGTACTTC.